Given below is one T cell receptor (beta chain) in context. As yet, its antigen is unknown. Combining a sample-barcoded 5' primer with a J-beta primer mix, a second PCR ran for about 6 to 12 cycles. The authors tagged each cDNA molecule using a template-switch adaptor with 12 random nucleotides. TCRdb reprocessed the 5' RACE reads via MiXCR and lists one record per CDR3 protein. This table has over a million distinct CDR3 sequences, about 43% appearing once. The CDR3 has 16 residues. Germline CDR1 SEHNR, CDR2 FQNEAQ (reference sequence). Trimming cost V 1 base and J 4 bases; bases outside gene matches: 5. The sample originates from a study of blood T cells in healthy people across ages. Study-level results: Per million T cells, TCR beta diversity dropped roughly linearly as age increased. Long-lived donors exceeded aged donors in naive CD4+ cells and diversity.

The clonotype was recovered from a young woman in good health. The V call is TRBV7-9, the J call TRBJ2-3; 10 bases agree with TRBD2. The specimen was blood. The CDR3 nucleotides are TGTGCCAGCAGCTTAGGGGAACTAGCGGGGTCAGATACGCAGTATTTT. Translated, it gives CASSLGELAGSDTQYF.